This TCR beta chain was identified during a study of CD8+ T cells in alopecia areata. Whole-study context: Treated patients were given oral tofacitinib, which was dosed at 5 to 10 mg twice daily.

For this clone: The antigen is not known.

Study-level points and caveats: Scalp samples also yield sequences from resident alphabeta T cells of normal skin. Numerous clones, expanded in lesions, remained in scalp and blood during tofacitinib.

In each case, RNA was isolated and then reverse transcribed into cDNA as the sequencing template. Assay: immunoSEQ multiplex PCR; the TCRdb copy retains only in-frame clones and omits some. Seen here are nearly 110,000 clones, 84% observed once, and the top ten hold 20% to 25%. Sample treatment: oral pan-JAK inhibitor, 5-10 mg twice daily. Alopecia areata patients gave lesional scalp punch biopsies and peripheral blood samples. Germline assignment: CDR1 SEHNR and CDR2 FQNEAQ (reference sequence). The CDR3 covers 14 residues. Trimming removed 2 bases at V and 3 bases at J, with 10 bases between. The chain is built from TRBV7-9 and TRBJ2-5; TRBD1 might be the D (5 bases). The material was CD8+ T cells sorted from blood, obtained at week 24, from a patient treated with tofacitinib. This TCR came from a human donor with alopecia areata. CDR3 DNA: TGTGCCAGCAGCTTAAGACAGTTAGAAGAGACCCAGTACTTC. Its protein is CASSLRQLEETQYF.